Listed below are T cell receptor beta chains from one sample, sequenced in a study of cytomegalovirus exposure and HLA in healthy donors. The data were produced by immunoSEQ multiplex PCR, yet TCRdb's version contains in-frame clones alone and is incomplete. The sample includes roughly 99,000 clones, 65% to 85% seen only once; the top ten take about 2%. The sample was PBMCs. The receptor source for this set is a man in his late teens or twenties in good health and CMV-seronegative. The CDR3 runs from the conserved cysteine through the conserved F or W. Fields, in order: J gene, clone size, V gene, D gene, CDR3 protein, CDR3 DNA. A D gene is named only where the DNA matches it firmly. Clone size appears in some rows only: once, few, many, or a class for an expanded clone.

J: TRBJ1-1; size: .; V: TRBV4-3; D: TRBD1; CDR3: CASSQGDSNYDAFF; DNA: TGCGCCAGCAGCCAAGGGGACAGTAACTATGACGCTTTCTTT
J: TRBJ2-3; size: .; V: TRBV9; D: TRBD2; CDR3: CASSVGFGGGITDTQYF; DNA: TGTGCCAGCAGCGTAGGCTTTGGCGGGGGGATCACAGATACGCAGTATTTT
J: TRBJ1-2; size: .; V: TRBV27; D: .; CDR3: CASGPTALKVYGYTF; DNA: TGTGCCAGCGGGCCCACGGCTCTCAAAGTCTATGGCTACACCTTC
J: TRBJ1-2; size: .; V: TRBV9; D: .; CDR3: CASSVDGLPSADGYTF; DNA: TGTGCCAGCAGCGTAGATGGACTCCCAAGCGCGGATGGCTACACCTTC
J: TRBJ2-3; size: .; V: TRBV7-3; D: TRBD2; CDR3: CASSLVATSGGSTDTQYF; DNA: TGTGCCAGCAGCTTAGTCGCGACTAGCGGGGGAAGCACAGATACGCAGTATTTT
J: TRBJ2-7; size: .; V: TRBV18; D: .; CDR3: CASSPPQGSSYEQYF; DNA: TGTGCCAGCTCACCACCCCAGGGAAGCTCCTACGAGCAGTACTTC
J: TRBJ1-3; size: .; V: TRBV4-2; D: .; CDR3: CASSQDPGEGYGNTIYF; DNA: TGTGCCAGCAGCCAAGACCCAGGGGAAGGATATGGAAACACCATATATTTT
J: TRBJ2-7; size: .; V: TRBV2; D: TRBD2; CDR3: CASMLAGSSPRFGQYF; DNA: TGTGCCAGCATGCTAGCGGGGAGTTCGCCCCGGTTCGGGCAGTACTTC
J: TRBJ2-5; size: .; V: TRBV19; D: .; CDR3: CASSRPGLSVETQYF; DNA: TGTGCCAGTAGTCGACCGGGACTCTCTGTGGAGACCCAGTACTTC
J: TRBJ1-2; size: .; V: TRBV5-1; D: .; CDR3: CASSLGQVYGYPF; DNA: TGCGCCAGCAGCTTGGGGCAGGTCTATGGCTACCCCTTC
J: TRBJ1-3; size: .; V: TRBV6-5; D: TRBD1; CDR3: CASRGQFGNTIYF; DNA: TGTGCCAGTAGGGGACAGTTCGGAAACACCATATATTTT
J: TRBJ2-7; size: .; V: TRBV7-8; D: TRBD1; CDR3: CASSLTGTGAYEQYF; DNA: TGTGCCAGCAGCTTAACAGGGACAGGAGCCTACGAGCAGTACTTC
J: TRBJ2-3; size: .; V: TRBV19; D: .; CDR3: CASSTGLRWDTQYF; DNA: TGTGCCAGTAGTACGGGACTCCGCTGGGATACGCAGTATTTT
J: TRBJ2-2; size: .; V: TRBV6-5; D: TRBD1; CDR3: CASSLTGAPTGELFF; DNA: TGTGCCAGCAGTCTGACAGGGGCACCAACCGGGGAGCTGTTTTTT
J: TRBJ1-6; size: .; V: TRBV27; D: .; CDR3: CASTQAENSPLHF; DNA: TGTGCCAGCACTCAGGCCGAGAATTCACCCCTCCACTTT
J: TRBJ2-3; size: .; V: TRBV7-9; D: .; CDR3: CASSSTGDTQYF; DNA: TGTGCCAGCAGCTCCACGGGGGATACGCAGTATTTT
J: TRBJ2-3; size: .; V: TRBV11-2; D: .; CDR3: CASSLDRGCAQYF; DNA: TGTGCCAGCAGCTTAGATCGGGGTTGTGCGCAGTATTTT
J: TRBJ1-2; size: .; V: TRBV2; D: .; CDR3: CASSEDVSFLGYTF; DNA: TGTGCCAGCAGTGAAGATGTGAGCTTTCTTGGCTACACCTTC
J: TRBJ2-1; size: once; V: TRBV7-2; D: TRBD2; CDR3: CASSLEAGEYNEQFF; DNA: TGTGCCAGCAGCTTAGAAGCGGGGGAATACAATGAGCAGTTCTTC
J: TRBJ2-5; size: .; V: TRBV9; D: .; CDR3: CASSTSGQPQETQYF; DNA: TGTGCCAGCAGCACGTCGGGACAACCTCAAGAGACCCAGTACTTC
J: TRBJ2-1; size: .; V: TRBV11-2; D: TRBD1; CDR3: CASSVRQGPTREQFF; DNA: TGTGCCAGCAGCGTCAGACAGGGCCCCACAAGGGAGCAGTTCTTC
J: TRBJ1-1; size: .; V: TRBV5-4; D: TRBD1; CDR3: CASSLGQGRDEAFF; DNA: TGTGCCAGCAGCTTGGGACAGGGAAGGGATGAAGCTTTCTTT
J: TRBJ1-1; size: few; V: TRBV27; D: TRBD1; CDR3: CASSPRTGRNTEAFF; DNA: TGTGCCAGCAGTCCCAGGACAGGGCGGAACACTGAAGCTTTCTTT
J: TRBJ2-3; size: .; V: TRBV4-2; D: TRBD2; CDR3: CASSQEAAGGPDTQYF; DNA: TGTGCCAGCAGCCAAGAAGCGGCGGGGGGGCCGGATACGCAGTATTTT
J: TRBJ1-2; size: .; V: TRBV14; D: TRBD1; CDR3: CASSYRDSLYGYTF; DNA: TGTGCCAGCAGCTACCGGGACAGCCTCTATGGCTACACCTTC
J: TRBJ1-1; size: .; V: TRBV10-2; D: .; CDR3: CASSERGEEAFF; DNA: TGCGCCAGCAGCGAACGCGGCGAGGAAGCTTTCTTT
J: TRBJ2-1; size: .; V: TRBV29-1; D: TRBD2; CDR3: CSANPGLGIYEQFF; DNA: TGCAGCGCTAATCCGGGACTAGGCATCTATGAGCAGTTCTTC
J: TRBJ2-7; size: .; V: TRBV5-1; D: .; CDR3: CASSTDTQGYEQYF; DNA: TGCGCCAGCAGCACGGACACCCAAGGGTACGAGCAGTACTTC
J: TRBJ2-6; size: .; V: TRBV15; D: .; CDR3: CATSRGRSSGANVLTF; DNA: TGTGCCACCAGCAGAGGTCGGAGCTCTGGGGCCAACGTCCTGACTTTC
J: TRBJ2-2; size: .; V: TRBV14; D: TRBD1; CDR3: CASSEQGALTGELFF; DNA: TGTGCCAGCAGCGAACAGGGGGCGTTGACCGGGGAGCTGTTTTTT
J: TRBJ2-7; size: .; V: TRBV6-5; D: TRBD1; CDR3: CASSYLPGTGGGEQYF; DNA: TGTGCCAGCAGTTACTTGCCCGGGACAGGGGGCGGCGAGCAGTACTTC
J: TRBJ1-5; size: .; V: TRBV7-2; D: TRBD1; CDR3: CASSLEGASYEPQHF; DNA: TGTGCCAGCAGCTTAGAGGGGGCGAGTTACGAGCCCCAGCATTTT